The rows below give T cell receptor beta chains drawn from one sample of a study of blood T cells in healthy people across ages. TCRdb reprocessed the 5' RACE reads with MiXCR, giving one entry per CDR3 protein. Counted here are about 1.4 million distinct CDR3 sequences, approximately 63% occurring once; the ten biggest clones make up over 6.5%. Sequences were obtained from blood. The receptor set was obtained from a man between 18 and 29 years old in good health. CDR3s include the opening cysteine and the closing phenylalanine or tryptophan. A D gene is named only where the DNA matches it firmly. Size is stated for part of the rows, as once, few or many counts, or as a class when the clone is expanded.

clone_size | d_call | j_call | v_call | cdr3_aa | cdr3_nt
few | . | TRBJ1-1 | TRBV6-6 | CASSYSAVEAFF | TGTGCCAGCAGTTACTCGGCAGTTGAAGCTTTCTTT
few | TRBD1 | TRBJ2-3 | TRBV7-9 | CASRGTGGPDTQYF | TGTGCCAGCAGAGGGACAGGGGGCCCAGATACGCAGTATTTT
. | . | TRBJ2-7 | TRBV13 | CASRNEMSDEQYF | TGTGCCAGCAGGAACGAAATGAGCGATGAGCAGTACTTC
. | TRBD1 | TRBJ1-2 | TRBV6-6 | CASSTGTGGWKGYTF | TGTGCCAGCAGTACTGGGACAGGGGGCTGGAAGGGCTACACCTTC
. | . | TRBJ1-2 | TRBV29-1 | CSVEQPGLNYGYTF | TGCAGCGTTGAACAACCGGGACTCAACTATGGCTACACCTTC
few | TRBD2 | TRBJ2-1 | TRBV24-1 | CATSDRTSGGAGDEQFF | TGTGCCACCAGTGACAGGACTAGCGGGGGGGCAGGGGATGAGCAGTTCTTC
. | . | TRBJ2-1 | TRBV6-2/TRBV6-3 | CASSPRGEQFF | TGTGCCAGCAGCCCCCGCGGTGAGCAGTTCTTC
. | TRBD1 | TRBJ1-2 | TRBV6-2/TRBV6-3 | CASTDRVDGYTF | TGTGCCAGCACCGACAGGGTGGACGGCTACACCTTC
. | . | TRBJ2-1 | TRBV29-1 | CSAHTGYHNEQFF | TGCAGCGCACACACAGGATACCACAATGAGCAGTTCTTC
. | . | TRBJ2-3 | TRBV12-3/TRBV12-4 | CASSKYGRGRTDTQYF | TGTGCCAGCAGCAAATATGGGCGGGGCCGCACAGATACGCAGTATTTT
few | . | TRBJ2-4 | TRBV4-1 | CASSLPAGLAKNIQYF | TGCGCCAGCAGCCTACCAGCAGGGCTAGCCAAAAACATTCAGTACTTC
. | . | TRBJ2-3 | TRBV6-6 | CASGNPGTSDTQYF | TGTGCCAGCGGAAACCCCGGGACGTCAGATACGCAGTATTTT
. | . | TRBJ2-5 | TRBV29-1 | CSVVGTGGWDNEQYF | TGCAGCGTTGTGGGAACGGGAGGTTGGGACAATGAGCAGTACTTC
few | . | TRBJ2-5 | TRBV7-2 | CASSSNPSGETQYF | TGTGCCAGCAGCTCAAACCCCAGTGGTGAGACCCAGTACTTC
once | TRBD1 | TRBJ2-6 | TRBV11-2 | CASSPALRQGFFTGANVLTF | TGTGCCAGCAGCCCCGCCTTGAGACAGGGGTTTTTCACTGGGGCCAACGTCCTGACTTTC
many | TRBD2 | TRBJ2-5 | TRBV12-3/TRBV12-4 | CASSLGGGTQYF | TGTGCCAGCAGCCTCGGGGGGGGGACCCAGTACTTC
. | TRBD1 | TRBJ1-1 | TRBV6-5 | CASSPIDRGGTAFF | TGTGCCAGCAGTCCAATAGACAGGGGCGGTACGGCTTTCTTT